This T cell receptor beta chain was captured in a study of blood T cell repertoires in COVID-19. Study-wide background: Both acute and convalescent COVID-19 samples were obtained from the United States, Italy and Spain. Nucleic acid was either cDNA or gDNA, and it came from T cells, B-cell-depleted T cells, or PBMCs.

How the authors handled the data: Using reference gene primer amplification, nucleated cell counts were estimated. Measured with immunoSEQ multiplex PCR; TCRdb has only the in-frame clones, and not every one. V and J calls and clone size follow that table, whereas D and trimming were derived from the DNA. This table holds about 110,000 clones, about 75% found once. Germline V lookup: CDR1 SGHRS, CDR2 YFSETQ. The CDR3 sequence is 16 residues long. V shed 3 bases, J shed 3 bases, and the junction held 8 bases outside the gene matches. The sequenced sample consisted of peripheral blood. J is TRBJ2-3 and V is TRBV5-1; 9 positions match TRBD1. The sequence derives from a woman in her 70s with acute or convalescent COVID-19. In DNA form, the CDR3 reads TGCGCCAGCAGCTCCTTGACAGGGGGTTCAACAGATACGCAGTATTTT. Translating gives CASSSLTGGSTDTQYF.